This T cell receptor delta chain was recorded in a study of γδ T cells in repeated Plasmodium falciparum infection. Study at large: Donors had four controlled P. falciparum NF54 infections over roughly 620 days.

Flow sorting of PBMC yielded separate Vgamma9/Vdelta2+ and Vdelta2-negative gammadelta T cell populations for bulk repertoire analysis. There are 19 residues in the CDR3. CDR1 is TSWWSYY and CDR2 is QGS in the germline V gene. J lost 6 bases, V lost 1 base, and 17 bases had no gene match. TCRdb re-called the multiplex PCR reads via CATT. The sample includes about 48,000 delta-chain clones, around 1.6% seen only once; the top ten take roughly 9.2%. This clone turned up a few times. TCRdb records a much larger clone's protein for this DNA, with a difference at residue 6 that likely arises from a read error; the protein given is the translation of the DNA.

The material sequenced was gamma-delta T cells from blood. This clonotype originated in a pool of human donors (malaria-infected and uninfected, not separated). The V call is TRDV1, the J call TRDJ1; the match to TRDD3 covers 10 bases. CDR3 coding DNA: TGTGCTCTTGGGGAACCCAGGTCCCCCTTACTGGGGGATCCCCATAAACTCATCTTT. This sequence encodes CALGEPRSPLLGDPHKLIF.